This T cell receptor beta chain was sequenced during a study of blood T cell repertoires in COVID-19. Across the study: Sources were T cells, B-cell-depleted T cells, or PBMCs; the material itself was cDNA or gDNA.

Data came from immunoSEQ multiplex PCR; TCRdb stores just in-frame clones and leaves some out. The sample comprises fewer than 200,000 clones, roughly 80% of which are singletons, and roughly 9% rests with the top ten. Germline loops: CDR1 SEHNR, CDR2 FQNEAQ (reference sequence). The CDR3 extends over 15 amino acids. The V gene end was trimmed by 5 bases and the J gene end by 1 base; junction bases not matched to a gene: 5. The TCR originated in a woman between 70 and 85 years old with acute or convalescent COVID-19. Material: peripheral blood. The chain uses TRBV7-9 and TRBJ1-3; 7 nucleotides line up with TRBD1. The CDR3 loop is CASSTLQGSGNTIYF. The DNA for the CDR3 is TGTGCCAGCAGCACTTTACAGGGGTCTGGAAACACCATATATTTT.